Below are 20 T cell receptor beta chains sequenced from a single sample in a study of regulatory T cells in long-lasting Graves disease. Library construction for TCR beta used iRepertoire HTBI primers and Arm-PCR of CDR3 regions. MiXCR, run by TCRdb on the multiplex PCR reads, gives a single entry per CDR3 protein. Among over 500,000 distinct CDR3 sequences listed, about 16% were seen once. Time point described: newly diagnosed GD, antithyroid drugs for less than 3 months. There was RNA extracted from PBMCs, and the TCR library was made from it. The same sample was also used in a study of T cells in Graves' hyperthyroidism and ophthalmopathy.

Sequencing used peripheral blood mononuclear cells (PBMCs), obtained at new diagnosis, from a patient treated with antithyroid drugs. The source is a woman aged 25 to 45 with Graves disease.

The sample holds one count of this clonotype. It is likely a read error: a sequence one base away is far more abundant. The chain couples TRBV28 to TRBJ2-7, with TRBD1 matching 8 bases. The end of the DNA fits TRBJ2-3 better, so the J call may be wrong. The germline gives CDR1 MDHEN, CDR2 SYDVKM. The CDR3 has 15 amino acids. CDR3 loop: CVSSLDREVLDTQYF. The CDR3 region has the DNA TGTGTCAGCAGTTTGGACAGGGAGGTTTTAGATACGCAGTATTTT.

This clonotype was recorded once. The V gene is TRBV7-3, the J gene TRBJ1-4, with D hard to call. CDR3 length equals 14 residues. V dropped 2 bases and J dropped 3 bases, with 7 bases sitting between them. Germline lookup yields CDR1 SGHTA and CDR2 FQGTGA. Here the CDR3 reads CASSLQESNEKLFF. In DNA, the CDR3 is TGTGCCAGCAGCTTACAGGAATCTAATGAAAAACTGTTTTTT.

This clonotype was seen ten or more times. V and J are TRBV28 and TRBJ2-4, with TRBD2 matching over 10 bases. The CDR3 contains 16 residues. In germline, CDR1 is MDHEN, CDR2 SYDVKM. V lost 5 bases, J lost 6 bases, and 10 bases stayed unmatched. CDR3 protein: CASSPGLAGVGNIQYF. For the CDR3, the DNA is TGTGCCAGCAGTCCGGGCCTAGCGGGAGTGGGAAACATTCAGTACTTC.

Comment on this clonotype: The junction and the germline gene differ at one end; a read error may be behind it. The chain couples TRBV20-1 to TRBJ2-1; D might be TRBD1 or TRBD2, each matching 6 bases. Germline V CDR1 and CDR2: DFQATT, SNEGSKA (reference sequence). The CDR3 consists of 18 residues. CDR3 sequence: CNARGDISGTGPYNEQFF. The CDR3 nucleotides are TGCAATGCTAGAGGGGACATATCCGGGACTGGGCCCTACAATGAGCAGTTCTTC.

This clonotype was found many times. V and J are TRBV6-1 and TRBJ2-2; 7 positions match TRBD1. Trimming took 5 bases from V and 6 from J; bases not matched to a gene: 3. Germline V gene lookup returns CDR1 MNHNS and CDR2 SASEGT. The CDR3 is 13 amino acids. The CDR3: CASSHGQAGELFF. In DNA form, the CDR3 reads TGTGCCAGCAGTCACGGACAGGCCGGGGAGCTGTTTTTT.

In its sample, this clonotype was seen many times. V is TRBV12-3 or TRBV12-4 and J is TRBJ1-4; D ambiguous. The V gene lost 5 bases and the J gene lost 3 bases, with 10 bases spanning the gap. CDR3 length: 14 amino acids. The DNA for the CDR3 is TGTGCCAGCAGTCCGACGGTTCCTAATGAAAAACTGTTTTTT. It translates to CASSPTVPNEKLFF.

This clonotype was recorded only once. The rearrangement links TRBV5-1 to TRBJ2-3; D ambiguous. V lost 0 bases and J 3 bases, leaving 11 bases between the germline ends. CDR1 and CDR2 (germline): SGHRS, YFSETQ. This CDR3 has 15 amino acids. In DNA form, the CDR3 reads TGCGCCAGCAGCTTGGCCCGGGTACATACAGATACGCAGTATTTT. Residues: CASSLARVHTDTQYF.

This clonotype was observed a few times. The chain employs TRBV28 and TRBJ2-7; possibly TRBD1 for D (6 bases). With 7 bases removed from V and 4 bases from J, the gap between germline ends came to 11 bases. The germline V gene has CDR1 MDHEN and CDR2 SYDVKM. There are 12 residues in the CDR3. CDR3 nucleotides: TGTGCCAGCAATCCGGACAGTTACGAGCAGTACTTC. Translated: CASNPDSYEQYF.

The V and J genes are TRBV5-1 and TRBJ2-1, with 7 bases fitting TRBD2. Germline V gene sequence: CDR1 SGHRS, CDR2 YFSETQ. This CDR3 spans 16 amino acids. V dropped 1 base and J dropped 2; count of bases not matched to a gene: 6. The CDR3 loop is CASSLYSGGTYNEQFF. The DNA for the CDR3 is TGCGCCAGCAGCTTGTACTCGGGAGGCACCTACAATGAGCAGTTCTTC. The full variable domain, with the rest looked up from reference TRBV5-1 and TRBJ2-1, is KAGVTQTPRYLIKTRGQQVTLSCSPISGHRSVSWYQQTPGQGLQFLFEYFSETQRNKGNFPGRFSGRQFSNSRSEMNVSTLELGDSALYLCASSLYSGGTYNEQFFGPGTRLTVL.

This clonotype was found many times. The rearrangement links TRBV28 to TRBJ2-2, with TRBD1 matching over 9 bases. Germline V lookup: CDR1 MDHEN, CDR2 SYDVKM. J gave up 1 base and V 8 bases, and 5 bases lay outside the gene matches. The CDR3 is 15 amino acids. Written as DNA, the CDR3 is TGTGCCAGCCGCCGGGACAGGGTGAACACCGGGGAGCTGTTTTTT. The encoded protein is CASRRDRVNTGELFF.

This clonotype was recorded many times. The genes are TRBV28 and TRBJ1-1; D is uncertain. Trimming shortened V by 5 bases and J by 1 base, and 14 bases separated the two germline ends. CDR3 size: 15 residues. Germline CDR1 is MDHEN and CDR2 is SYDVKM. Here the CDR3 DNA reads TGTGCCAGCAGTCCCCCGGGCCCTAAGAACACTGAAGCTTTCTTT. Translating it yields CASSPPGPKNTEAFF.

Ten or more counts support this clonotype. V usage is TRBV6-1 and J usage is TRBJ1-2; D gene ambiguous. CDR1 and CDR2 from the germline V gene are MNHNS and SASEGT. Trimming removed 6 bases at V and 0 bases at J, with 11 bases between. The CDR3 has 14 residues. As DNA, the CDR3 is TGTGCCAGCAGAAAACTGGATTCTAACTATGGCTACACCTTC. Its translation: CASRKLDSNYGYTF.

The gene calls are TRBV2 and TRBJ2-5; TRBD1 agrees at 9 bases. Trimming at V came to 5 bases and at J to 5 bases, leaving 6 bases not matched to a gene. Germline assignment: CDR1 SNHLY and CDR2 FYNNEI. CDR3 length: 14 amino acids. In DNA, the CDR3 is TGTGCCAGCAGTCACGACAGGGGGAAGGAGACCCAGTACTTC. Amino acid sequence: CASSHDRGKETQYF.

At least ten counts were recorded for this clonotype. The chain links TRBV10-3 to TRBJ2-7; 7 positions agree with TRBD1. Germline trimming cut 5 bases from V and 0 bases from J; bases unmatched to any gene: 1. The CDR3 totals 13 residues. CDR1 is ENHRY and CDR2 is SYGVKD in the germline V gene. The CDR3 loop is CAISWDSSYEQYF. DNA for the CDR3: TGTGCCATCAGTTGGGACAGCTCCTACGAGCAGTACTTC.

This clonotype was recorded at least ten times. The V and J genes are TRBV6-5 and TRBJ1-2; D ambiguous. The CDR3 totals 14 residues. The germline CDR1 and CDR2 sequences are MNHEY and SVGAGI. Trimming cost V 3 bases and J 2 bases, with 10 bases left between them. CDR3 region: CASSYEGQNYGYTF. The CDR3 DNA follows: TGTGCCAGCAGTTATGAAGGCCAGAACTATGGCTACACCTTC.

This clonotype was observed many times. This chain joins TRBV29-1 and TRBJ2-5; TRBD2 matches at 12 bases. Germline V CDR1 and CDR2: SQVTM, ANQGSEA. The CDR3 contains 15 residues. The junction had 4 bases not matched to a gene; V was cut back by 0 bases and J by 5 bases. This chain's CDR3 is CSVEDRLAGVETQYF. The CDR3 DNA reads TGCAGCGTTGAAGACCGACTAGCGGGAGTTGAGACCCAGTACTTC.

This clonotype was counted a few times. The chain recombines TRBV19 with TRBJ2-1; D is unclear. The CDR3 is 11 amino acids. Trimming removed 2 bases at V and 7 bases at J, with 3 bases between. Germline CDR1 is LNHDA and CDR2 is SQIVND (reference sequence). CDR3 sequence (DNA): TGTGCCAGTAGTATAAAAAATGAGCAGTTCTTC. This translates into CASSIKNEQFF.

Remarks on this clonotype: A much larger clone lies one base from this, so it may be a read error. This chain's CDR3 is CASSLIRGPVDEQYF. In DNA form, the CDR3 reads TGTGCCAGCAGTTTAATCCGAGGGCCAGTTGACGAGCAGTACTTC. This chain uses TRBV28 with TRBJ2-7; maybe TRBD2 (5 bases). Looked up from germline, CDR1 is MDHEN and CDR2 is SYDVKM. Deletions cut 2 bases from V and 5 bases from J, with 16 bases between. The CDR3 length is 15 residues.

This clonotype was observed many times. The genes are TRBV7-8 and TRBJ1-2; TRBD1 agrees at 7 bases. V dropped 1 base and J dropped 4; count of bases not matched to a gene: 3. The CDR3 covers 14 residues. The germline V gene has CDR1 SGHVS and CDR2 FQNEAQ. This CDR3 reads CASSLETGTYGYTF. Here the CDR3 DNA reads TGTGCCAGCAGCTTAGAGACAGGGACCTATGGCTACACCTTC. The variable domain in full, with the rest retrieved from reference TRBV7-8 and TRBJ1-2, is GAGVSQSPRYKVAKRGQDVALRCDPISGHVSLFWYQQALGQGPEFLTYFQNEAQLDKSGLPSDRFFAERPEGSVSTLKIQRTQQEDSAVYLCASSLETGTYGYTFGSGTRLTVV.

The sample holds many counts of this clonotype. The CDR3 DNA reads as TGTGCCAGTAGTGGTGGGGGGGACTACAATGAGCAGTTCTTC. As protein: CASSGGGDYNEQFF. This chain links TRBV19 with TRBJ2-1; 7 nucleotides align to TRBD2. The germline CDR1 and CDR2 sequences are LNHDA and SQIVND (reference sequence). V dropped 5 bases and J dropped 3; count of bases not matched to a gene: 4. The CDR3 contains 14 residues. Combining the CDR3 with reference TRBV19 and TRBJ2-1 gives the whole variable domain DGGITQSPKYLFRKEGQNVTLSCEQNLNHDAMYWYRQDPGQGLRLIYYSQIVNDFQKGDIAEGYSVSREKKESFPLTVTSAQKNPTAFYLCASSGGGDYNEQFFGPGTRLTVL.